The present TCR beta chain was sequenced within a study of blood T cell repertoires in COVID-19. This clone occurred once. Germline V gene data show CDR1 as SGHTA and CDR2 as FQGNSA. With 3 bases clipped from V and 2 bases from J, the junction kept 2 bases outside the gene matches. This CDR3 has 14 residues. Participants were aged roughly 18 to 89 years, lived in 24 US areas, and enrolled virtually. Per the study methods: Amplifying reference gene primers gave estimates of nucleated cell counts. TCRdb's table, derived via immunoSEQ multiplex PCR, lists solely in-frame clones and lacks some. For V, J and clone size, that table is used; D and trimming come from the DNA. Altogether about 380,000 clones are present, 80% to 90% being singletons, with the ten largest covering around 1.3%.

This chain connects TRBV7-2 to TRBJ2-5; 8 bases match TRBD2. The source is a man aged 30 to 39 who had recovered from COVID-19. Sequencing was done on a sample of PBMCs or T cells enriched from blood (not recorded which). Here the CDR3 reads CASSFGGGQETQYF. The CDR3 DNA reads TGTGCCAGCAGCTTCGGGGGGGGGCAAGAGACCCAGTACTTC.